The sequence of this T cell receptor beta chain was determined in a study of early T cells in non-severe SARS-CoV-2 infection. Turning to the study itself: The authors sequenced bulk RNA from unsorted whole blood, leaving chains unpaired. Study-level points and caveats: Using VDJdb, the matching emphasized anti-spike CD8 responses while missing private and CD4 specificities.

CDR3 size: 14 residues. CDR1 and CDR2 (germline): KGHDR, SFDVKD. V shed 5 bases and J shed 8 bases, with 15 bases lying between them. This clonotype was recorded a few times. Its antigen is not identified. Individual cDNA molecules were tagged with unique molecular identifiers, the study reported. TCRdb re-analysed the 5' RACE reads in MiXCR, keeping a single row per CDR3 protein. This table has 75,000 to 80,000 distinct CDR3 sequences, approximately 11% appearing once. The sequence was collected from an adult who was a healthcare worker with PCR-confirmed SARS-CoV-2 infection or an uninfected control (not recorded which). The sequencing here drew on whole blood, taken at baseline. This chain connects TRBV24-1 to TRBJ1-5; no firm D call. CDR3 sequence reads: CATSGTGSLEPQHF. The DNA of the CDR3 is TGTGCCACCAGTGGGACGGGGTCCTTGGAGCCCCAGCATTTT.